The next 30 T cell receptor beta chains were all read from a single sample in a study of blood T cell repertoires in COVID-19 (dated by TCRdb to 2020 to 2021). Library prep was done by the immunoSEQ multiplex PCR assay. TCRdb obtained this table from immuneACCESS and retained in-frame rearrangements with V and J assigned. These tables miss some clones; where compared with another copy, unresolved V genes account for less than half of the shortfall, and the remainder is unexplained. The sample table contains 490,000 or so clones; only one count was recorded for 88% of them. The ten largest clones take up 1.8% of the sample. The sequencing sample was made of PBMCs or T cells enriched from blood (not recorded which). These receptor sequences come from a woman aged 40 to 50 who had recovered from COVID-19.

The genes are TRBV28 and TRBJ1-6; 7 bases map to TRBD1. This CDR3 is 16 amino acids long. The J segment lost 10 bases and the V segment lost 3 bases, leaving 12 bases of the junction unmatched. The germline CDR1 and CDR2 sequences are MDHEN and SYDVKM. CDR3 residues: CASSFGADRLRSPLHF. The CDR3 DNA reads as TGTGCCAGCAGTTTTGGGGCGGACAGGCTTAGGTCACCCCTCCACTTT.

This chain joins TRBV7-6 and TRBJ1-2; tentative D call: TRBD1 (5 bases). CDR1 and CDR2 (germline): SGHVS, FNYEAQ. The germline V and J ends were trimmed by 2 bases and 5 bases, with 21 bases remaining between them. The CDR3 extends over 17 amino acids. This CDR3 is CASSLNTGAATPYGYTF. The CDR3 region has the DNA TGTGCCAGCAGCTTAAATACTGGGGCGGCTACCCCATATGGCTACACCTTC.

The rearrangement links TRBV11-3 to TRBJ2-1, with 9 bases aligning to TRBD1. The CDR3 has 14 residues. The ends lost 5 bases at V and 10 bases at J; junction bases unmatched: 9. Germline V gene lookup returns CDR1 SGHNT and CDR2 YENEEA. The CDR3 sequence: CASSRRTGDGEQFF. For the CDR3, the DNA is TGTGCCAGCAGCCGCCGGACAGGGGATGGAGAGCAGTTCTTC.

The chain employs TRBV5-1 and TRBJ1-3; D ambiguous. This CDR3 region has 14 residues. Germline-derived CDR1 and CDR2 are SGHRS and YFSETQ. The ends were cut back, 2 bases at V and 4 bases at J, with 10 bases in the middle. CDR3 region: CASSFDPEGNTIYF. The CDR3 region has the DNA TGCGCCAGCAGCTTCGACCCGGAGGGAAACACCATATATTTT.

V usage is TRBV6-1 and J usage is TRBJ2-3; 9 nucleotides match TRBD2. The CDR3 is 17 residues long. Germline-derived CDR1 and CDR2 are MNHNS and SASEGT. V dropped 4 bases and J dropped 5; count of bases not matched to a gene: 13. The CDR3 nucleotides are TGTGCCAGCAGTGGGGCTAGCGGGATTGTCCGGGGAGATACGCAGTATTTT. This sequence encodes CASSGASGIVRGDTQYF.

The rearrangement uses TRBV6-5 and TRBJ2-5, with TRBD1 matching over 8 bases. Looked up from germline, CDR1 is MNHEY and CDR2 is SVGAGI. J gave up 7 bases and V 5 bases, and 9 bases lay outside the gene matches. This CDR3 has 14 amino acids. CDR3 protein: CASSLGQGGGTQYF. The CDR3 DNA is TGTGCCAGCAGTCTTGGACAGGGTGGCGGGACCCAGTACTTC.

This chain connects TRBV19 to TRBJ1-2, with 7 bases matching TRBD1. The V segment lost 1 base and the J segment 3 bases; nucleotides outside the gene matches: 2. This CDR3 region has 14 residues. Germline loops: CDR1 LNHDA, CDR2 SQIVND (reference sequence). The DNA for the CDR3 is TGTGCCAGTAGTATAGGAACAGGGGACTATGGCTACACCTTC. It translates to CASSIGTGDYGYTF.

The rearrangement joins TRBV11-3 to TRBJ2-3, with 12 bases identical to TRBD2. CDR1 and CDR2 from the germline V gene are SGHNT and YENEEA. J lost 1 base, V lost 8 bases, and 1 base had no gene match. CDR3 length equals 14 residues. The DNA for the CDR3 is TGTGCCAGCTCTAGCGGGGGGGGCACAGATACGCAGTATTTT. As protein: CASSSGGGTDTQYF.

This chain joins TRBV7-6 and TRBJ2-1; possibly TRBD1 for D (6 bases). The CDR3 totals 16 residues. CDR1 SGHVS and CDR2 FNYEAQ come from the germline V gene. The ends were cut back, 3 bases at V and 0 bases at J, with 12 bases in the middle. CDR3 residues: CASSLAGASSYNEQFF. Here the CDR3 DNA reads TGTGCCAGCAGCTTGGCAGGGGCCAGCTCCTACAATGAGCAGTTCTTC. Using reference TRBV7-6 and TRBJ2-1 for the parts outside the CDR3, the full variable domain is GAGVSQSPRYKVTKRGQDVALRCDPISGHVSLYWYRQALGQGPEFLTYFNYEAQQDKSGLPNDRFSAERPEGSISTLTIQRTEQRDSAMYRCASSLAGASSYNEQFFGPGTRLTVL.

CDR3 nucleotide sequence: TGTGCCAGTAGTCTGGACAGGATCTCCTACGAGCAGTACTTC. Its translation: CASSLDRISYEQYF. The chain is built from TRBV19 and TRBJ2-7, with 7 bases identical to TRBD1. The germline CDR1 and CDR2 sequences are LNHDA and SQIVND (reference sequence). The junction had 4 bases not matched to a gene; V was cut back by 5 bases and J by 0 bases. The CDR3 consists of 14 residues.

Concerning this clone itself: One end of the junction is discordant with germline, which a read error may explain. V gene TRBV20-1 combines with J gene TRBJ2-5, with no clear D. Germline V gene data show CDR1 as DFQATT and CDR2 as SNEGSKA (reference sequence). The CDR3 totals 10 residues. CDR3 sequence: CSAIRETQYF. The CDR3 DNA sequence: TGCAGCGCTATCAGGGAGACCCAGTACTTC.

In the case of this clone: The junction and the germline gene differ at one end; a read error may be behind it. The chain carries TRBV19 and TRBJ1-2, with TRBD1 identical over 7 bases. CDR3 size: 12 residues. Germline V lookup: CDR1 LNHDA, CDR2 SQIVND (reference sequence). This CDR3 reads CASRGRQGAVAF. The CDR3 bases are TGTGCCAGTCGGGGTAGACAGGGTGCGGTGGCCTTC.

V is TRBV29-1 and J is TRBJ2-1; D remains unclear. Germline V gives CDR1 SQVTM, CDR2 ANQGSEA. This CDR3 is 10 amino acids long. V shed 3 bases and J shed 11 bases, with 8 bases lying between them. CDR3 sequence reads: CSVEAPQQFF. In DNA, the CDR3 is TGCAGCGTTGAGGCTCCCCAGCAGTTCTTC.

The gene calls are TRBV2 and TRBJ1-6; D is ambiguous. Germline V lookup: CDR1 SNHLY, CDR2 FYNNEI. This CDR3 spans 13 amino acids. Trimming took off 7 bases at V and 13 bases at J, with 17 bases between the two ends. CDR3 nucleotide sequence: TGTGCCAGCATAGCCGCCATGACTCTCCCCCTCCACTTT. Translating it yields CASIAAMTLPLHF.

As regards this clone: At the DNA level, this CDR3 is encoded by other sequences in the same sample as well. V usage is TRBV19 and J usage is TRBJ1-5; D may be TRBD1 (6 bases). The length of the CDR3 is 14 residues. The ends were cut back, 2 bases at V and 2 bases at J, with 7 bases in the middle. In germline, CDR1 is LNHDA, CDR2 SQIVND (reference sequence). The CDR3 region has the DNA TGTGCCAGTAGTATATCAGGGGGCAATCAGCCCCAGCATTTT. Amino acid sequence: CASSISGGNQPQHF.

The J gene is TRBJ1-1, the V gene TRBV5-6; 7 bases fit TRBD1. V gave up 5 bases and J gave up 1 base; unmatched junction bases: 8. Germline V CDR1 and CDR2: SGHDT, YYEEEE. The length of the CDR3 is 15 residues. The CDR3 loop is CASSLPGQQNTEAFF. The CDR3 nucleotides read TGTGCCAGCAGTTTACCGGGACAGCAGAACACTGAAGCTTTCTTT.

The V and J genes are TRBV15 and TRBJ2-1; possible D gene TRBD2, 5 bases. The CDR3 has 16 amino acids. The germline V gene encodes CDR1 LNHNV and CDR2 YYDKDF (reference sequence). V lost 0 bases and J 7 bases, leaving 16 bases between the germline ends. CDR3: CATSRDRRELGNEQFF. CDR3 DNA sequence: TGTGCCACCAGCAGAGATCGTAGGGAGCTGGGTAATGAGCAGTTCTTC. Full variable domain (missing parts from reference TRBV15 and TRBJ2-1): DAMVIQNPRYQVTQFGKPVTLSCSQTLNHNVMYWYQQKSSQAPKLLFHYYDKDFNNEADTPDNFQSRRPNTSFCFLDIRSPGLGDTAMYLCATSRDRRELGNEQFFGPGTRLTVL.

The V gene is TRBV15, the J gene TRBJ1-4, with D perhaps matching TRBD1 (6 bases). The CDR3 is made up of 18 amino acids. Germline assignment: CDR1 LNHNV and CDR2 YYDKDF (reference sequence). Trimming left V 0 bases short and J 0 bases short, with 14 bases between. The CDR3, as DNA: TGTGCCACCAGCAGAGACCCCATAGGGGGATCAACTAATGAAAAACTGTTTTTT. Its translation: CATSRDPIGGSTNEKLFF.

V is TRBV19 and J is TRBJ1-2; 8 nucleotides align to TRBD1. Trimming cost V 5 bases and J 5 bases; bases outside gene matches: 10. The V gene's germline CDR1 is LNHDA and CDR2 SQIVND (reference sequence). There are 15 residues in the CDR3. The CDR3: CASSRPEQGVYGYTF. The DNA for the CDR3 is TGTGCCAGTAGTCGGCCCGAACAGGGGGTGTATGGCTACACCTTC.

This clone was detected once. The J gene is TRBJ2-7, the V gene TRBV5-6, with a possible D match to TRBD1 (5 bases). This CDR3 contains 14 residues. Per germline, CDR1 SGHDT and CDR2 YYEEEE. V lost 0 bases, J lost 5 bases, and 12 bases lay in between. CDR3 sequence: CASSLGQGLNEQYF. The CDR3 nucleotides read TGTGCCAGCAGCTTGGGGCAGGGCCTAAACGAGCAGTACTTC.

The chain is built from TRBV19 and TRBJ2-3; 13 bases are shared with TRBD2. Trimming cost V 6 bases and J 6 bases; bases outside gene matches: 6. The CDR3 length is 15 residues. CDR1 and CDR2 from the germline V gene are LNHDA and SQIVND (reference sequence). The CDR3 DNA is TGTGCCAGTAGCAAGACTAGCGGGAGGACGGATACGCAGTATTTT. Translating it yields CASSKTSGRTDTQYF.

The chain couples TRBV6-5 to TRBJ1-2, with 7 bases fitting TRBD1. The CDR3 sequence is 15 residues long. The V and J ends lost 4 bases and 0 bases, in that order; junction bases with no gene match: 5. Germline CDR1 and CDR2: MNHEY and SVGAGI. The CDR3 sequence: CASSSRDRPNYGYTF. Here the CDR3 DNA reads TGTGCCAGCAGTTCCCGGGACAGACCTAACTATGGCTACACCTTC.

The chain has TRBV29-1 and TRBJ1-4, with 9 bases matching TRBD1. The germline V gene has CDR1 SQVTM and CDR2 ANQGSEA. V shed 4 bases and J 6 bases; nucleotides not matched to a gene: 15. The CDR3 consists of 17 residues. CDR3 protein: CSVARTGVPLGDEKLFF. CDR3 coding DNA: TGCAGCGTTGCGAGGACAGGGGTTCCCCTGGGTGATGAAAAACTGTTTTTT.

This clone occurred once. The chain is built from TRBV28 and TRBJ2-7; 9 nucleotides match TRBD2. The germline V gene has CDR1 MDHEN and CDR2 SYDVKM. V dropped 5 bases and J dropped 3; count of bases not matched to a gene: 20. The CDR3 covers 19 residues. CDR3 residues: CASSPQWGGRVLWVYEQYF. The CDR3 bases are TGTGCCAGCAGTCCCCAATGGGGCGGGAGGGTTTTGTGGGTCTACGAGCAGTACTTC.

The chain joins TRBV10-3 to TRBJ2-1; D possibly corresponds to TRBD2 (6 bases). V gave up 8 bases and J gave up 4 bases, with 12 bases separating them. Germline V lookup: CDR1 ENHRY, CDR2 SYGVKD. The CDR3 runs 13 residues. CDR3 sequence: CAIAAGTYNEQFF. The CDR3 nucleotides are TGTGCCATCGCGGCGGGAACTTACAATGAGCAGTTCTTC.

As regards this clone: An end of the junction differs from the germline gene, which may be a read error. This chain connects TRBV11-3 to TRBJ2-3; 10 nucleotides line up with TRBD2. Per the germline V gene, CDR1 is SGHNT and CDR2 is YENEEA. The CDR3 sequence is 21 residues long. The CDR3 region is CASSLDKTIAGGPYGTDTQYF. The CDR3 bases are TGTGCCAGCAGCCTAGATAAGACCATAGCGGGAGGCCCCTACGGCACAGATACGCAGTATTTT.

The V call is TRBV20-1, the J call TRBJ1-2; tentatively, D is TRBD1 (5 bases). Germline CDR1 DFQATT, CDR2 SNEGSKA (reference sequence). The ends were cut back, 3 bases at V and 3 bases at J, with 11 bases in the middle. CDR3 length: 13 residues. For the CDR3, the DNA is TGCAGTGCTAGTTTGGCCAGGGACTATGGCTACACCTTC. Amino acid sequence: CSASLARDYGYTF.

The chain links TRBV27 to TRBJ2-7, with D maybe TRBD2 (7 bases). The V end lost 3 bases, the J end lost 10 bases, and 22 bases lay between the germline ends. Germline V gene lookup returns CDR1 MNHEY and CDR2 SMNVEV (reference sequence). CDR3 size: 15 residues. CDR3 nucleotide sequence: TGTGCCAGCAGTTTTAGGGGGGAGGGCCCCAAATACCAGTACTTC. Its protein product is CASSFRGEGPKYQYF.

The gene calls are TRBV6-5 and TRBJ1-3; 7 bases match TRBD1. Germline V gene lookup returns CDR1 MNHEY and CDR2 SVGAGI. CDR3 length: 14 amino acids. With 6 bases clipped from V and 3 bases from J, the junction kept 5 bases outside the gene matches. The CDR3 spells CASSLTGYGNTIYF. CDR3 sequence (DNA): TGTGCCAGCAGCCTGACAGGGTATGGAAACACCATATATTTT.

The V and J genes are TRBV14 and TRBJ2-7, with D possibly matching TRBD2 (5 bases). This CDR3 spans 13 amino acids. V lost 3 bases to trimming and J lost 6 bases, with 12 bases between them. CDR1 and CDR2 from the germline V gene are SGHDN and FVKESK. The CDR3 here is CASSHGRGSEQYF. CDR3 DNA sequence: TGTGCCAGCAGCCACGGACGGGGTAGCGAGCAGTACTTC.